Sequencing of this T cell receptor (beta chain) was carried out in a study of vaccination effects on CD4 cells after COVID-19. Whole-study findings and limits: Marked clonal contraction was seen late after vaccination (in both infection- and vaccine-induced clones).

This clone was counted a single time. Its antigen is not known. V lost 2 bases to trimming and J lost 4 bases; unmatched junction nucleotides: 8. CDR1 SGHRS and CDR2 YFSETQ come from the germline V gene. The CDR3 has 15 residues. At the end of less than 12 days of culture, CD4+ T cells were isolated. Two doses of BNT162b2 or mRNA-1273 vaccine were administered to participants. Some clones are missing from TCRdb's copy, which holds only in-frame ones; the method was immunoSEQ multiplex PCR. This table holds around 47,000 clones, around 70% found once. Material: CD4+ T cells from PBMCs cultured without peptide, obtained after COVID-19 vaccination. The genes are TRBV5-1 and TRBJ1-2, with 7 bases matching TRBD1. The sequence was obtained from a human donor who received a COVID-19 vaccine. CDR3 in DNA: TGCGCCAGCAGCTTCTGGACAGGATCCTCCTATGGCTACACCTTC. Translating it yields CASSFWTGSSYGYTF.